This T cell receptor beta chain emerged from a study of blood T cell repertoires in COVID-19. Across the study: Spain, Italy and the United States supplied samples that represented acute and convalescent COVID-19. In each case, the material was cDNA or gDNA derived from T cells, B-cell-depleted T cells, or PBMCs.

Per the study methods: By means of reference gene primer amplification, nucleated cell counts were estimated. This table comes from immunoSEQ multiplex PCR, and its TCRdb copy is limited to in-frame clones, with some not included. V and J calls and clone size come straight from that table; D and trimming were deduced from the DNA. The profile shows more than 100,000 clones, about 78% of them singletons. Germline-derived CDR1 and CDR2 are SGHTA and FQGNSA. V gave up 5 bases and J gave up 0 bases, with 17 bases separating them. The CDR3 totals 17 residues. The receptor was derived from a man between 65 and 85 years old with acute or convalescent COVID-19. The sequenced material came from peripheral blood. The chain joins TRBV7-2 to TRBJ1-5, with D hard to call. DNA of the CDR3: TGTGCCAGCAGCCCTTACGGCACGGACTATAGCAATCAGCCCCAGCATTTT. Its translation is CASSPYGTDYSNQPQHF.